Following are 13 T cell receptor beta chains from one sample sequenced in a study of CD8+ T cells in alopecia areata. Extracted RNA was reverse transcribed, and the resulting cDNA served as sequencing template. Method: immunoSEQ multiplex PCR; TCRdb's copy keeps in-frame clones and lacks some. The sample has more than 90,000 clones; 35% to 45% are singletons. The sequenced sample was CD4+ T cells sorted from blood. These receptors came from a human donor with alopecia areata.

The chain combines TRBV6-5 with TRBJ1-2; D perhaps matches TRBD1 (6 bases). The CDR3 has 13 residues. The germline gives CDR1 MNHEY, CDR2 SVGAGI. The V gene lost 0 bases and the J gene lost 8 bases, with 10 bases spanning the gap. CDR3 sequence: CASSYSGTKGYTF. CDR3 coding DNA: TGTGCCAGCAGTTACTCGGGGACAAAAGGCTACACCTTC.

This chain links TRBV5-1 with TRBJ1-2; no reliable D call. The CDR3 loop spans 14 amino acids. Deletions cut 0 bases from V and 2 bases from J, with 8 bases between. CDR1 and CDR2 from the germline V gene are SGHRS and YFSETQ. The CDR3 reads CASSLESYNYGYTF. The CDR3 coding sequence is TGCGCCAGCAGCTTGGAGTCCTACAACTATGGCTACACCTTC.

This clone has just a few counts. The chain couples TRBV7-2 to TRBJ1-2; 9 bases are shared with TRBD1. The CDR3 totals 15 residues. Trimming removed 5 bases from V and 7 bases from J; junction bases left unmatched: 11. The germline CDR1 and CDR2 sequences are SGHTA and FQGNSA. CDR3 nucleotides: TGTGCCAGCAGCCCGCGGACAGGGGCAGGAGGTGGCTACACCTTC. As protein: CASSPRTGAGGGYTF. The whole variable domain, filled in from reference TRBV7-2 and TRBJ1-2, reads GAGVSQSPSNKVTEKGKDVELRCDPISGHTALYWYRQSLGQGLEFLIYFQGNSAPDKSGLPSDRFSAERTGGSVSTLTIQRTQQEDSAVYLCASSPRTGAGGGYTFGSGTRLTVV.

V and J are TRBV7-9 and TRBJ2-3; 9 bases are shared with TRBD2. Germline V gives CDR1 SEHNR, CDR2 FQNEAQ (reference sequence). The V gene end was trimmed by 1 base and the J gene end by 4 bases; junction bases not matched to a gene: 6. This CDR3 is 16 amino acids long. The CDR3 here is CASSLGGGGGADTQYF. In nucleotides, the CDR3 is TGTGCCAGCAGCTTAGGTGGTGGCGGGGGGGCAGATACGCAGTATTTT.

The V gene is TRBV30, the J gene TRBJ2-1; tentatively, D is TRBD1 (5 bases). Trimming removed 1 base from V and 9 bases from J, with 13 bases in between. The CDR3 has 13 residues. The germline gives CDR1 GTSNPN, CDR2 SVGIG (reference sequence). The CDR3 is CAWSEAPQGEQFF. In nucleotides, the CDR3 is TGTGCCTGGAGTGAGGCCCCTCAGGGTGAGCAGTTCTTC.

This sequence joins TRBV6-5 and TRBJ1-1; D unresolved. Germline CDR1 reads MNHEY; CDR2 reads SVGAGI. The CDR3 sequence is 13 residues long. Trimming pared 7 bases from V and 4 bases from J, leaving 13 bases between. The CDR3 region has the DNA TGTGCCAGCAACCCTCGGTCTGGCACTGAAGCTTTCTTT. Its protein is CASNPRSGTEAFF.

V and J are TRBV29-1 and TRBJ1-2, with D possibly TRBD1 on 6 matching bases. Germline CDR1 SQVTM, CDR2 ANQGSEA. This CDR3 spans 12 amino acids. For the CDR3, the DNA is TGCGGTACCTCGGGGGGCTACTATGGCTACACCTTC. Translating it yields CGTSGGYYGYTF.

There are a few counts of this clone. This chain joins TRBV7-9 and TRBJ2-1; perhaps TRBD2 as D (6 bases). Germline V CDR1 and CDR2: SEHNR, FQNEAQ (reference sequence). V gave up 3 bases and J gave up 6 bases, with 9 bases separating them. The CDR3 covers 13 residues. This CDR3 is CASSFELANEQFF. Written as DNA, the CDR3 is TGTGCCAGCAGCTTCGAACTAGCCAATGAGCAGTTCTTC.

This clone was observed a handful of times. V gene TRBV30 combines with J gene TRBJ1-3, with D possibly matching TRBD1 (6 bases). The CDR3 is made up of 15 amino acids. The V gene lost 2 bases and the J gene lost 4 bases, with 15 bases spanning the gap. CDR1 is GTSNPN and CDR2 is SVGIG in the germline V gene (reference sequence). The CDR3 DNA reads TGTGCCTGGAGTAGTCTCGGGGGCGCGGGAAACACCATATATTTT. It translates to CAWSSLGGAGNTIYF.

This chain uses TRBV5-1 with TRBJ1-1; D remains unclear. CDR1 and CDR2 (germline): SGHRS, YFSETQ. Trimming cost V 4 bases and J 1 base, with 8 bases left between them. CDR3 length: 13 residues. This CDR3 is CASSGEGNTEAFF. DNA for the CDR3: TGCGCCAGCAGCGGGGAGGGGAACACTGAAGCTTTCTTT.

The chain couples TRBV12-5 to TRBJ2-1, with D unclear. CDR1 is LGHNT, CDR2 FRNRAP, per germline. V dropped 5 bases and J dropped 7 bases, with 6 bases sitting between them. This CDR3 has 11 residues. The CDR3 spells CASGHVNEQFF. The CDR3 DNA sequence: TGTGCTAGTGGTCATGTTAATGAGCAGTTCTTC.

With respect to this clone: This specimen includes other DNA sequences encoding the same CDR3. V and J are TRBV7-9 and TRBJ2-2; possibly TRBD1 for D (5 bases). The germline gives CDR1 SEHNR, CDR2 FQNEAQ (reference sequence). The CDR3 contains 14 residues. V was trimmed by 3 bases and J by 2 bases, leaving 7 bases between them. CDR3 sequence reads: CASSFGQNTGELFF. CDR3 bases: TGTGCCAGCAGCTTCGGACAAAACACCGGGGAGCTGTTTTTT.

In this sample, this clone turned up a few times. V gene TRBV7-9 combines with J gene TRBJ2-3; TRBD2 matches at 7 bases. CDR1 and CDR2 (germline): SEHNR, FQNEAQ (reference sequence). The J segment lost 3 bases and the V segment lost 6 bases, leaving 12 bases of the junction unmatched. This CDR3 has 16 residues. In DNA, the CDR3 is TGTGCCAGCAGTCCCACCGGGACTATGGCGACAGATACGCAGTATTTT. As protein: CASSPTGTMATDTQYF.